The clone carrying this TCR beta chain was detected a few times. The germline V gene has CDR1 SEHNR and CDR2 FQNEAQ (reference sequence). The V end was cut by 6 bases, the J end by 4 bases, with 14 bases between. The CDR3 is 14 residues long. RNA transcripts were the template, and TCR beta CDR3 regions were amplified from them. First-round RT-PCR employed HTBI primers, with a second-round multiplex PCR after it. MiXCR, applied by TCRdb to the multiplex PCR reads, yields one record per CDR3 protein. In the table there are around 1.1 million distinct CDR3 sequences, 35% to 40% of which are singletons. These data originate in a study of Graves' ophthalmopathy and Graves' hyperthyroidism.

Sequencing was carried out using peripheral blood or thyroid tissue (not recorded which). The source of this sequence is an adult man with Graves' hyperthyroidism. The chain is built from TRBV7-9 and TRBJ2-3; perhaps TRBD1 as D (5 bases). The CDR3 here is CASSLGLGPDTQYF. In DNA, the CDR3 is TGTGCCAGCAGTCTGGGGCTGGGGCCAGATACGCAGTATTTT.